This is a list of T cell receptor beta chains from one sample in a study of T cell responses to AZD1222 COVID-19 vaccine. The table came from immunoSEQ multiplex PCR; TCRdb's copy has only in-frame clones and leaves some out. Among 110,000 or so clones listed, approximately 88% were seen once. The sequencing here drew on peripheral blood, taken 28 days after the second AZD1222 dose. These receptors originate from an adult who received the AZD1222 COVID-19 vaccine. The CDR3 runs from the conserved cysteine through the conserved F or W. D genes are given only for firm matches. The size entry is marked missing in some rows and otherwise reads once, few, many or a size class.

v_call: TRBV5-4; j_call: TRBJ2-7; d_call: TRBD1; cdr3_length: 15; clone_size: -; cdr3_aa: CASSIPGQGYYEQYF; cdr3_nt: TGTGCCAGCAGTATTCCGGGACAGGGGTACTACGAGCAGTACTTC
v_call: TRBV29-1; j_call: TRBJ1-4; d_call: -; cdr3_length: 14; clone_size: -; cdr3_aa: CSVRLVETNEKLFF; cdr3_nt: TGCAGCGTTAGATTAGTAGAGACTAATGAAAAACTGTTTTTT
v_call: TRBV7-6; j_call: TRBJ2-3; d_call: -; cdr3_length: 13; clone_size: -; cdr3_aa: CASSLFRTDTQYF; cdr3_nt: TGTGCCAGCAGCTTATTTCGCACAGATACGCAGTATTTT
v_call: TRBV18; j_call: TRBJ2-7; d_call: -; cdr3_length: 13; clone_size: few; cdr3_aa: CASSAAADYEQYF; cdr3_nt: TGTGCCAGCTCAGCGGCAGCCGACTACGAGCAGTACTTC
v_call: TRBV15; j_call: TRBJ2-7; d_call: -; cdr3_length: 11; clone_size: -; cdr3_aa: CATSTGYEQYF; cdr3_nt: TGTGCCACCAGCACGGGTTACGAGCAGTACTTC
v_call: TRBV10-3; j_call: TRBJ2-1; d_call: -; cdr3_length: 17; clone_size: -; cdr3_aa: CAIRGLESIGLINEQFF; cdr3_nt: TGTGCCATCAGGGGTTTAGAGAGCATCGGTCTGATCAATGAGCAGTTCTTC
v_call: TRBV4-1; j_call: TRBJ1-4; d_call: TRBD1; cdr3_length: 17; clone_size: -; cdr3_aa: CASSQDGTGATNEKLFF; cdr3_nt: TGCGCCAGCAGCCAAGATGGCACAGGGGCAACTAATGAAAAACTGTTTTTT
v_call: TRBV12-5; j_call: TRBJ1-1; d_call: TRBD1; cdr3_length: 14; clone_size: few; cdr3_aa: CASGRGQGDTEAFF; cdr3_nt: TGTGCTAGTGGCCGGGGACAGGGGGACACTGAAGCTTTCTTT
v_call: TRBV11-1; j_call: TRBJ2-5; d_call: TRBD2; cdr3_length: 15; clone_size: -; cdr3_aa: CASSLARGLEETQYF; cdr3_nt: TGTGCCAGCAGCTTAGCAAGGGGACTAGAAGAGACCCAGTACTTC
v_call: TRBV25-1; j_call: TRBJ1-1; d_call: -; cdr3_length: 13; clone_size: -; cdr3_aa: CASSFGTVDEAFF; cdr3_nt: TGTGCCAGCTCCTTCGGGACCGTTGATGAAGCTTTCTTT
v_call: TRBV28; j_call: TRBJ1-4; d_call: -; cdr3_length: 14; clone_size: -; cdr3_aa: CASNSGNGNEKLFF; cdr3_nt: TGTGCCAGCAATTCGGGGAACGGTAATGAAAAACTGTTTTTT
v_call: TRBV19; j_call: TRBJ2-5; d_call: TRBD1; cdr3_length: 16; clone_size: -; cdr3_aa: CASSIGGTGHQETQYF; cdr3_nt: TGTGCCAGTAGTATAGGAGGGACAGGGCACCAAGAGACCCAGTACTTC
v_call: TRBV12-3/TRBV12-4; j_call: TRBJ2-5; d_call: -; cdr3_length: 12; clone_size: -; cdr3_aa: CASSLRSETQYF; cdr3_nt: TGTGCCAGCAGCCTCCGAAGCGAGACCCAGTACTTC
v_call: TRBV5-4; j_call: TRBJ2-1; d_call: -; cdr3_length: 11; clone_size: -; cdr3_aa: CASSLAGVLFF; cdr3_nt: TGTGCCAGCAGCTTGGCTGGGGTTCTGTTCTTC
v_call: TRBV3-1/TRBV3-2; j_call: TRBJ1-2; d_call: -; cdr3_length: 13; clone_size: -; cdr3_aa: CASSQGGVQGYTF; cdr3_nt: TGTGCCAGCAGCCAAGGCGGGGTGCAAGGCTACACCTTC
v_call: TRBV7-9; j_call: TRBJ1-4; d_call: -; cdr3_length: 16; clone_size: once; cdr3_aa: CASSLEPDATNEKLFF; cdr3_nt: TGTGCCAGCAGCTTAGAGCCAGACGCAACTAATGAAAAACTGTTTTTT
v_call: TRBV18; j_call: TRBJ2-1; d_call: -; cdr3_length: 13; clone_size: -; cdr3_aa: CASSPPEGMWQFF; cdr3_nt: TGTGCCAGCTCACCACCGGAGGGTATGTGGCAGTTCTTC
v_call: TRBV5-4; j_call: TRBJ2-5; d_call: -; cdr3_length: 16; clone_size: -; cdr3_aa: CASSGPLGEYQETQYF; cdr3_nt: TGTGCCAGCAGCGGGCCACTAGGGGAGTACCAAGAGACCCAGTACTTC
v_call: TRBV29-1; j_call: TRBJ1-2; d_call: -; cdr3_length: 14; clone_size: -; cdr3_aa: CSVEEITGFYGYTF; cdr3_nt: TGCAGCGTTGAAGAGATAACAGGGTTCTATGGCTACACCTTC
v_call: TRBV27; j_call: TRBJ1-2; d_call: -; cdr3_length: 17; clone_size: -; cdr3_aa: CASSPEGPQESNYGYTF; cdr3_nt: TGTGCCAGCAGTCCCGAGGGACCTCAGGAATCTAACTATGGCTACACCTTC
v_call: TRBV5-5; j_call: TRBJ2-7; d_call: TRBD1; cdr3_length: 12; clone_size: -; cdr3_aa: CASSQPPGQEYF; cdr3_nt: TGTGCCAGCAGTCAACCTCCGGGACAGGAGTACTTC
v_call: TRBV6-6; j_call: TRBJ2-3; d_call: TRBD2; cdr3_length: 15; clone_size: few; cdr3_aa: CASTHGGISTDTQYF; cdr3_nt: TGTGCCAGCACCCACGGGGGGATTAGCACAGATACGCAGTATTTT
v_call: TRBV5-1; j_call: TRBJ2-5; d_call: -; cdr3_length: 15; clone_size: -; cdr3_aa: CASSPSGGVMETQYF; cdr3_nt: TGCGCCAGCAGCCCTTCGGGGGGCGTCATGGAGACCCAGTACTTC
v_call: TRBV10-3; j_call: TRBJ2-5; d_call: TRBD2; cdr3_length: 14; clone_size: -; cdr3_aa: CASTSGGGQETQYF; cdr3_nt: TGTGCCTCGACTAGCGGGGGGGGGCAAGAGACCCAGTACTTC
v_call: TRBV4-1; j_call: TRBJ2-7; d_call: TRBD1; cdr3_length: 15; clone_size: -; cdr3_aa: CASSQGQGLSYEQYF; cdr3_nt: TGCGCCAGCAGCCAGGGACAGGGACTCTCCTACGAGCAGTACTTC
v_call: TRBV27; j_call: TRBJ1-2; d_call: TRBD1; cdr3_length: 14; clone_size: -; cdr3_aa: CASSSGQGLYGYTF; cdr3_nt: TGTGCCAGCAGTTCCGGACAGGGACTGTACGGCTACACCTTC
v_call: TRBV27; j_call: TRBJ2-1; d_call: -; cdr3_length: 15; clone_size: -; cdr3_aa: CASSLHPLVYNEQFF; cdr3_nt: TGTGCCAGCAGTTTACATCCACTCGTTTACAATGAGCAGTTCTTC
v_call: TRBV10-1; j_call: TRBJ1-6; d_call: -; cdr3_length: 13; clone_size: -; cdr3_aa: CASSESWVSPLHF; cdr3_nt: TGCGCCAGCAGTGAGTCCTGGGTCTCACCCCTCCACTTT
v_call: TRBV6-6; j_call: TRBJ1-4; d_call: TRBD1; cdr3_length: 15; clone_size: -; cdr3_aa: CASNDMTGANEKLFF; cdr3_nt: TGTGCCAGCAATGACATGACAGGGGCTAATGAAAAACTGTTTTTT
v_call: TRBV7-2; j_call: TRBJ2-5; d_call: TRBD2; cdr3_length: 14; clone_size: -; cdr3_aa: CASRRGLAEETQYF; cdr3_nt: TGTGCCAGCCGGAGGGGTCTAGCGGAAGAGACCCAGTACTTC
v_call: TRBV18; j_call: TRBJ1-3; d_call: TRBD1; cdr3_length: 15; clone_size: -; cdr3_aa: CASSPLQGSGNTIYF; cdr3_nt: TGTGCCAGCTCACCCCTACAGGGGTCCGGAAACACCATATATTTT
v_call: TRBV7-2; j_call: TRBJ2-2; d_call: -; cdr3_length: 16; clone_size: -; cdr3_aa: CAHASPPGANTGELFF; cdr3_nt: TGTGCCCACGCTTCTCCCCCGGGGGCGAACACCGGGGAGCTGTTTTTT
v_call: TRBV10-2; j_call: TRBJ2-1; d_call: -; cdr3_length: 15; clone_size: once; cdr3_aa: CASRGDGRSYNEQFF; cdr3_nt: TGCGCCAGCAGAGGAGACGGAAGGTCCTACAATGAGCAGTTCTTC
v_call: TRBV19; j_call: TRBJ1-1; d_call: -; cdr3_length: 15; clone_size: -; cdr3_aa: CASSTQPGVNTEAFF; cdr3_nt: TGTGCCAGTAGTACGCAACCCGGGGTTAACACTGAAGCTTTCTTT
v_call: TRBV14; j_call: TRBJ1-3; d_call: -; cdr3_length: 18; clone_size: -; cdr3_aa: CASSPGVRRLISGNTIYF; cdr3_nt: TGTGCCAGCAGCCCAGGGGTGCGTAGGCTCATCTCTGGAAACACCATATATTTT
v_call: TRBV14; j_call: TRBJ2-2; d_call: -; cdr3_length: 14; clone_size: -; cdr3_aa: CASSQGLVGGELFF; cdr3_nt: TGTGCCAGCAGCCAAGGACTAGTCGGCGGGGAGCTGTTTTTT
v_call: TRBV6-6; j_call: TRBJ2-7; d_call: -; cdr3_length: 15; clone_size: -; cdr3_aa: CASSQPNLQRYEQYF; cdr3_nt: TGTGCCAGCAGTCAACCCAATCTACAAAGATACGAGCAGTACTTC
v_call: TRBV10-3; j_call: TRBJ1-1; d_call: -; cdr3_length: 12; clone_size: -; cdr3_aa: CAIRGTNTEAFF; cdr3_nt: TGTGCCATCAGGGGGACGAACACTGAAGCTTTCTTT
v_call: TRBV4-3; j_call: TRBJ1-4; d_call: -; cdr3_length: 15; clone_size: -; cdr3_aa: CASSQERGPDEKLFF; cdr3_nt: TGCGCCAGCAGCCAAGAAAGGGGCCCAGATGAAAAACTGTTTTTT
v_call: TRBV19; j_call: TRBJ2-7; d_call: -; cdr3_length: 14; clone_size: -; cdr3_aa: CASSTQTGSYEQYF; cdr3_nt: TGTGCCAGTAGTACACAAACAGGGTCCTACGAGCAGTACTTC